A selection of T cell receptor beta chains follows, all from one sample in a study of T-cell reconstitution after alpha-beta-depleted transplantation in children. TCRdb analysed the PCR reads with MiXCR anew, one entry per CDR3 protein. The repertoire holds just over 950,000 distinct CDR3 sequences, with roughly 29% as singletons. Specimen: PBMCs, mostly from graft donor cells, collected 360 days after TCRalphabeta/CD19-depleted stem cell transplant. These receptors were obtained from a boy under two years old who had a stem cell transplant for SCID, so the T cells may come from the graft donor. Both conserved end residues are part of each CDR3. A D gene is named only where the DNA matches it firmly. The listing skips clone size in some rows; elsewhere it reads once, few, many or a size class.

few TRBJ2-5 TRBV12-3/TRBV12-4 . CASRGTNQETQYF TGTGCCAGCAGGGGGACAAACCAAGAGACCCAGTACTTC
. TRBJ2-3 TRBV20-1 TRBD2 CSASTSGGNTDTQYF TGCAGTGCTTCGACTAGCGGGGGGAACACAGATACGCAGTATTTT
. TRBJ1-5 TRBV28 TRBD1 CASTSAGQDQPQHF TGTGCCAGCACCTCGGCGGGACAGGATCAGCCCCAGCATTTT
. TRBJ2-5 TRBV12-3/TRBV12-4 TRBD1 CARIQGTGQETQYF TGTGCCCGAATTCAGGGGACAGGGCAAGAGACCCAGTACTTC
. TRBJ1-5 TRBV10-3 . CAIRQAINQPQHF TGTGCCATCAGGCAGGCGATCAATCAGCCCCAGCATTTT
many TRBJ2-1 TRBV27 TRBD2 CASSPLRLAGGNSYNEQFF TGTGCCAGCAGTCCCCTCCGACTAGCGGGGGGGAACTCCTACAATGAGCAGTTCTTC
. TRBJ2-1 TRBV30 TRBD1 CASGTGYNEQFF TGTGCCTCCGGGACAGGGTACAATGAGCAGTTCTTC
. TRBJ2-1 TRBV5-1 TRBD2 CASSPPSGGPKDEQFF TGCGCCAGCAGCCCGCCTAGCGGGGGGCCCAAGGATGAGCAGTTCTTC
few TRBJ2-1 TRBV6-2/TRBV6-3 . CAIRRWGAPNEQFF TGTGCCATCCGGAGGTGGGGGGCCCCCAATGAGCAGTTCTTC
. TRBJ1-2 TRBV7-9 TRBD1 CASSHVGTGVHGYTF TGTGCCAGCAGCCACGTCGGGACAGGGGTCCATGGCTACACCTTC
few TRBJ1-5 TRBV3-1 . CASSPGGGRGNQPQHF TGTGCCAGCAGCCCCGGGGGGGGACGCGGCAATCAGCCCCAGCATTTT
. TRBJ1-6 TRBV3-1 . CASSPGTMGNSPLHF TGTGCCAGCAGCCCGGGGACAATGGGGAATTCACCCCTCCACTTT
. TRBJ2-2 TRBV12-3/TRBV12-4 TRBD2 CASSLFGGGSGELFF TGTGCCAGCAGTTTATTCGGCGGGGGAAGCGGGGAGCTGTTTTTT
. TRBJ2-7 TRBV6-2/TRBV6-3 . CASKPTGRAYEQYF TGTGCCAGCAAACCGACAGGGAGGGCCTACGAGCAGTACTTC
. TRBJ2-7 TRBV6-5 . CASSYVGGGDTYEQYF TGTGCCAGCAGTTACGTCGGGGGTGGGGATACCTACGAGCAGTACTTC
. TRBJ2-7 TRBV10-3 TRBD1 CAISLGTDTYEQYF TGTGCCATCAGCCTTGGGACAGACACCTACGAGCAGTACTTC
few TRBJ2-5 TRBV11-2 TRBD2 CASSLVVLAGRETQYF TGTGCCAGCAGCTTAGTAGTACTAGCGGGGCGAGAGACCCAGTACTTC
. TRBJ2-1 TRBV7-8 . CASSLRAATYNEQFF TGTGCCAGCAGCTTACGGGCAGCTACCTACAATGAGCAGTTCTTC
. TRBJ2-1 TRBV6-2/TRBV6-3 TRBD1 CASSRTGVKINEQFF TGTGCCAGCAGTCGAACAGGGGTGAAGATCAATGAGCAGTTCTTC
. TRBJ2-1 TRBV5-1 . CASSLTTDYNEQFF TGCGCCAGCAGCTTAACGACGGACTACAATGAGCAGTTCTTC
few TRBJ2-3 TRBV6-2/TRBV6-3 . CASGVADTQYF TGTGCCAGTGGTGTTGCAGATACGCAGTATTTT
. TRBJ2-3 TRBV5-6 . CASSSDWQEQYF TGTGCCAGCAGCTCGGACTGGCAAGAGCAGTATTTT
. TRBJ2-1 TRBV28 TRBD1 CASSLGTGAGEQFF TGTGCCAGCAGTTTAGGGACAGGGGCAGGTGAGCAGTTCTTC
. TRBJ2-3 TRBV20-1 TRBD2 CSARDPKKNQRLASTDTQYF TGCAGTGCTAGAGATCCCAAGAAAAATCAGCGACTAGCGAGCACAGATACGCAGTATTTT
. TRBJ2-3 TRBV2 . CASSEAVIDTQYF TGTGCCAGCAGTGAAGCCGTGATAGATACGCAGTATTTT
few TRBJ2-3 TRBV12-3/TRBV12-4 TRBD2 CASSYREVQYF TGTGCCAGCAGTTACCGGGAGGTGCAGTATTTT
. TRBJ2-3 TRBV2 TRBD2 CASSDLASGRTDTQYF TGTGCCAGCAGTGATTTAGCTAGCGGCCGCACAGATACGCAGTATTTT
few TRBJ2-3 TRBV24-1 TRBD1 CATSDRTGPSTDTQYF TGTGCCACCAGTGACCGGACAGGGCCCAGCACAGATACGCAGTATTTT
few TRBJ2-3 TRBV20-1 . CSATGRSTDTQYF TGCAGTGCCACCGGACGGAGCACAGATACGCAGTATTTT
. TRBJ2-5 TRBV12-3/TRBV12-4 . CATSTGHQETQYF TGTGCCACTTCGACAGGCCACCAAGAGACCCAGTACTTC
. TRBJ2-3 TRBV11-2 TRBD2 CASSLVYRTSGGGDTQYF TGTGCCAGCAGCTTAGTATACCGAACTAGCGGGGGTGGAGATACGCAGTATTTT
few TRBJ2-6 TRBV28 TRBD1 CASSLYFLGQGITGANVLTF TGTGCCAGCAGTTTATATTTTCTGGGACAGGGGATCACTGGGGCCAACGTCCTGACTTTC
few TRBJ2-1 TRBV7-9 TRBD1 CASTTPRTGDYEQFF TGTGCCAGCACCACCCCCCGGACAGGGGACTATGAGCAGTTCTTC
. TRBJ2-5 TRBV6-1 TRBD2 CASGPPGLAGSQYF TGTGCCAGCGGACCTCCCGGACTAGCTGGCTCCCAGTACTTC
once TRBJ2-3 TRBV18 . CASSPLARDTQYF TGTGCCAGCTCACCACTAGCGAGGGATACGCAGTATTTT
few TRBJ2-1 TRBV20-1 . CSARDRQEFFNEQFF TGCAGTGCTAGAGATCGACAGGAATTTTTCAATGAGCAGTTCTTC
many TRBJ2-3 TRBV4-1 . CASSQVFLGLSTDTQYF TGCGCCAGCAGCCAAGTCTTTTTGGGGCTGAGCACAGATACGCAGTATTTT
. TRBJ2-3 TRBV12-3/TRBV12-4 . CASSFTQVGPFSNTQYF TGTGCCAGCAGTTTCACCCAGGTGGGCCCCTTTTCAAATACGCAGTATTTT
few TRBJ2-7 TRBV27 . CASSLGADLGWPSYEQYF TGTGCCAGCAGTTTAGGAGCGGATCTGGGGTGGCCCTCCTACGAGCAGTACTTC
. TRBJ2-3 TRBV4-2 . CASSRAISGGTDTQYF TGTGCCAGCAGCCGAGCCATCTCTGGCGGGACAGATACGCAGTATTTT
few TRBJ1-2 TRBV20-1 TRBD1 CSASGQVDGYTF TGCAGTGCTAGCGGACAGGTAGATGGCTACACCTTC
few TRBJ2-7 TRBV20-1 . CSARGERYLYEQYF TGCAGTGCTAGAGGGGAGAGGTACCTCTACGAGCAGTACTTC
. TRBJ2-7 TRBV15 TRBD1 CATSRAPTGTYEQYF TGTGCCACCAGCAGAGCCCCGACAGGGACCTACGAGCAGTACTTC
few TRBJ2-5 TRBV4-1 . CASSQGSFQETQYF TGCGCCAGCAGCCAAGGGTCATTCCAAGAGACCCAGTACTTC
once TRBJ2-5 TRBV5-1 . CASSPPDMGETQYF TGCGCCAGCAGCCCCCCGGATATGGGGGAGACCCAGTACTTC
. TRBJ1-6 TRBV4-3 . CASSQDVGQNHSPLHF TGCGCCAGCAGCCAAGACGTCGGCCAAAATCATTCACCCCTCCACTTT
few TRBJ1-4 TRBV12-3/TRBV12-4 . CASSLWGAHEKLFF TGTGCCAGCAGTTTATGGGGGGCGCATGAAAAACTGTTTTTT
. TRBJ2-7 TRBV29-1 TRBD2 CSVEGVGGIEQYF TGCAGCGTTGAAGGGGTCGGGGGGATTGAGCAGTACTTC